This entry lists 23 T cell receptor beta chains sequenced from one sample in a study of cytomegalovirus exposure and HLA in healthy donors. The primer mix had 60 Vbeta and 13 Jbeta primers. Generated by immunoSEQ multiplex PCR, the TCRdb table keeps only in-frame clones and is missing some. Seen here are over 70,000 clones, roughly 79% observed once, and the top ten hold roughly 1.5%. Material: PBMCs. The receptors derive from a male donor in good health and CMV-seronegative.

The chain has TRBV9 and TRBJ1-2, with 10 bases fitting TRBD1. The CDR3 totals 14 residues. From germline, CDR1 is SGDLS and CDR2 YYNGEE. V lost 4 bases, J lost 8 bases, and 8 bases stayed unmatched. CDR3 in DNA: TGTGCCAGCAGCTATTCGGGGACAGGGGACGGCTACACCTTC. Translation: CASSYSGTGDGYTF.

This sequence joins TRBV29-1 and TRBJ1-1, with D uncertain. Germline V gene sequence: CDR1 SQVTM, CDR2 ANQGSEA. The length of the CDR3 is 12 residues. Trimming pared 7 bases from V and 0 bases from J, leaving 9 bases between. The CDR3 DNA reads TGCAGCGCTAAGGAGATGAACACTGAAGCTTTCTTT. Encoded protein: CSAKEMNTEAFF.

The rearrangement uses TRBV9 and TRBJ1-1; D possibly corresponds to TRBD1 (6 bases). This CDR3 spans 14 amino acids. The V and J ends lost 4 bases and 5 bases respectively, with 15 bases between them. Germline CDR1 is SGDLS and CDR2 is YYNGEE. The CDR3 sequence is CASSPWTDTTEAFF. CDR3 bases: TGTGCCAGCAGCCCCTGGACAGATACGACTGAAGCTTTCTTT.

For the CDR3, the DNA is TGCGCCAGCAGCTTGCGACAGTTAAGGTCTGGGGCCAACGTCCTGACTTTC. This encodes CASSLRQLRSGANVLTF. The rearrangement joins TRBV5-1 to TRBJ2-6, with D maybe TRBD1 (5 bases). V lost 1 base and J 1 base, leaving 12 bases between the germline ends. The CDR3 is 17 amino acids. Germline CDR1 is SGHRS and CDR2 is YFSETQ.

The CDR3, as DNA: TGTGCCAGCGCGAGCGGACCTACTAATGAAAAACTGTTTTTT. Amino acids: CASASGPTNEKLFF. The V gene is TRBV19, the J gene TRBJ1-4; D is uncertain. Germline V CDR1 and CDR2: LNHDA, SQIVND (reference sequence). Trimming stripped 9 bases from V and 2 bases from J, with 13 bases between. This CDR3 contains 14 residues.

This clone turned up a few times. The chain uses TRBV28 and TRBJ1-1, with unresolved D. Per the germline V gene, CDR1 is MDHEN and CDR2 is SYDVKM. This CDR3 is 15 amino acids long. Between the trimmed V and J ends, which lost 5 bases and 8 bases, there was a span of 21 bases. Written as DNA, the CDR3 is TGTGCCAGCAGTCAGAGCCGGGCGGGGTCTAGCGAAGCTTTCTTT. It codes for CASSQSRAGSSEAFF.

The CDR3 nucleotides read TGTGCCAGCAGCTTAGCCTGGCAAGATACGCAGTATTTT. Protein: CASSLAWQDTQYF. The J gene is TRBJ2-3, the V gene TRBV7-2; D not resolved. Germline V gives CDR1 SGHTA, CDR2 FQGNSA. This CDR3 comprises 13 residues. V lost 0 bases, J lost 5 bases, and 6 bases lay in between.

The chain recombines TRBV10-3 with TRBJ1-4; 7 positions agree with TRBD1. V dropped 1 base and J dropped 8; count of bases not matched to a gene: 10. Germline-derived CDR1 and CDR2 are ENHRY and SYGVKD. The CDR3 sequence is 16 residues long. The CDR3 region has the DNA TGTGCCATCAGTGAGTTCGACAGGGTCGGTAGGGAAAAACTGTTTTTT. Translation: CAISEFDRVGREKLFF.

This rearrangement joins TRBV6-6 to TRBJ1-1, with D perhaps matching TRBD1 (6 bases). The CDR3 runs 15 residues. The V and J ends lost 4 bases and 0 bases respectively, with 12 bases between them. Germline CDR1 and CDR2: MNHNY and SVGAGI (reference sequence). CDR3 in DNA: TGTGCCAGCAGTTCGACCGGACAGCTGAACACTGAAGCTTTCTTT. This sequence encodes CASSSTGQLNTEAFF.

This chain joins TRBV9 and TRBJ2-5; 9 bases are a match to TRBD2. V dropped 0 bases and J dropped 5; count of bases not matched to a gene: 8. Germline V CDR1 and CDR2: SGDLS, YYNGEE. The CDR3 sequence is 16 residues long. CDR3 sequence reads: CASSVGSSGGMETQYF. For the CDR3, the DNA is TGTGCCAGCAGCGTAGGATCGAGCGGGGGGATGGAGACCCAGTACTTC.

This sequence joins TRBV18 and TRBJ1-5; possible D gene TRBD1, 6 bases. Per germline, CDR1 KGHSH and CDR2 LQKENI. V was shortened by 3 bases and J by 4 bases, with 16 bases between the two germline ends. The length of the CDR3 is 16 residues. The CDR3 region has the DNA TGTGCCAGCTCACCCGATAAGGACAGAATAAATCAGCCCCAGCATTTT. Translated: CASSPDKDRINQPQHF. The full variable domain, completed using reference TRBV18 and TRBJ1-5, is NAGVMQNPRHLVRRRGQEARLRCSPMKGHSHVYWYRQLPEEGLKFMVYLQKENIIDESGMPKERFSAEFPKEGPSILRIQQVVRGDSAAYFCASSPDKDRINQPQHFGDGTRLSIL.

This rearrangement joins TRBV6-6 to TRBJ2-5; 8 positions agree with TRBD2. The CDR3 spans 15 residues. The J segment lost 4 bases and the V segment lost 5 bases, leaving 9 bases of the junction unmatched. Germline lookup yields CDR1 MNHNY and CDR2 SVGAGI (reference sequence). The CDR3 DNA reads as TGTGCCAGCAGTCCGGGGGGGGGTCGGGGAGAGACCCAGTACTTC. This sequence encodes CASSPGGGRGETQYF.

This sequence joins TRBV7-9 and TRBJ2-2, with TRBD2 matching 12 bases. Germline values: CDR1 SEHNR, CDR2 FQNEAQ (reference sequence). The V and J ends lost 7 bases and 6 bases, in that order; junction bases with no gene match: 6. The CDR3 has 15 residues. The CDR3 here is CASTRGTSGSGELFF. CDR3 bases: TGTGCCAGCACCCGCGGGACTAGCGGGTCCGGGGAGCTGTTTTTT. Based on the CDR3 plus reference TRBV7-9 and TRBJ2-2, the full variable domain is DTGVSQNPRHKITKRGQNVTFRCDPISEHNRLYWYRQTLGQGPEFLTYFQNEAQLEKSRLLSDRFSAERPKGSFSTLEIQRTEQGDSAMYLCASTRGTSGSGELFFGEGSRLTVL.

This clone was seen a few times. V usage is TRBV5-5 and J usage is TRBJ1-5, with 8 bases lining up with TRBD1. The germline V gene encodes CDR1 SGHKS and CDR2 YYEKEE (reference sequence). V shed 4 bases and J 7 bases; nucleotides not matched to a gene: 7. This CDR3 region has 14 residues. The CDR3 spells CASSRRPGGQPQHF. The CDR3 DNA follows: TGTGCCAGCAGCCGAAGGCCAGGGGGCCAGCCCCAGCATTTT.

For the CDR3, the DNA is TGTGCCAGCAGCCACCGGGACAGGAACACTGAAGCTTTCTTT. Amino acid sequence: CASSHRDRNTEAFF. This chain links TRBV13 with TRBJ1-1; 7 bases are a match to TRBD1. The V gene end was trimmed by 5 bases and the J gene end by 1 base; junction bases not matched to a gene: 4. Per germline, CDR1 PRHDT and CDR2 FYEKMQ (reference sequence). There are 14 residues in the CDR3.

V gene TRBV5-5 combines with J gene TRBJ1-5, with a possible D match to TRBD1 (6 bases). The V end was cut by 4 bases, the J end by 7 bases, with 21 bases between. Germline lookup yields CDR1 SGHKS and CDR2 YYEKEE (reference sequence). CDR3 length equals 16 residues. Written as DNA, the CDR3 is TGTGCCAGCAGCCCGCGGGAGCCGGGGGCAGGGCAGCCCCAGCATTTT. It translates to CASSPREPGAGQPQHF. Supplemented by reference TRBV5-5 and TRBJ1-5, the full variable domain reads DAGVTQSPTHLIKTRGQQVTLRCSPISGHKSVSWYQQVLGQGPQFIFQYYEKEERGRGNFPDRFSARQFPNYSSELNVNALLLGDSALYLCASSPREPGAGQPQHFGDGTRLSIL.

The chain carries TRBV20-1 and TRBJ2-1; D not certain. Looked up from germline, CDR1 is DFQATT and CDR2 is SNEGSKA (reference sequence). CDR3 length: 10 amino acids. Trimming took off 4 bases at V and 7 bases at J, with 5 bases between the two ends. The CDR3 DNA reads TGCAGTGCTACTAGGAATGAGCAGTTCTTC. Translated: CSATRNEQFF.

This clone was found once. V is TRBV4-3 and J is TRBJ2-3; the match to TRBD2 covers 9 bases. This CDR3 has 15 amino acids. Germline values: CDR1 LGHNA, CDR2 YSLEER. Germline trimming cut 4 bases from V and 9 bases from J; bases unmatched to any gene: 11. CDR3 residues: CASSRRTSAGDTQYF. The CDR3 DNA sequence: TGCGCCAGCAGCCGCCGGACTAGCGCCGGGGACACGCAGTATTTT.

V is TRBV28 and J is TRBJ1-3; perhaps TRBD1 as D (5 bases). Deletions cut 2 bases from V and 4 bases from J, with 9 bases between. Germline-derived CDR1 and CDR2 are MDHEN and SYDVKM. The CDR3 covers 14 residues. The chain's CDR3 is CASSLGAKGNTIYF. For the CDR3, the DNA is TGTGCCAGCAGTTTAGGGGCTAAGGGAAACACCATATATTTT.

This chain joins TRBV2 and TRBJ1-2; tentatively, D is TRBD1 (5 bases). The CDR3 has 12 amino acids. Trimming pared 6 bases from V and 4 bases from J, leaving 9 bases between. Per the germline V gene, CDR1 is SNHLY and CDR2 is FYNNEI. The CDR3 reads CASSRVTYGYTF. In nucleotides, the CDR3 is TGTGCCAGCAGCAGGGTAACCTATGGCTACACCTTC.

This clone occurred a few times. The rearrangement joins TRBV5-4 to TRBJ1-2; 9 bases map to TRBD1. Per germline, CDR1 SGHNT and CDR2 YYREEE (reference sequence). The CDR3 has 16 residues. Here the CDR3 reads CASKGGQGSGVGGYTF. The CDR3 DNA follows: TGTGCTTCCAAGGGGGGACAGGGATCAGGCGTGGGTGGCTACACCTTC.

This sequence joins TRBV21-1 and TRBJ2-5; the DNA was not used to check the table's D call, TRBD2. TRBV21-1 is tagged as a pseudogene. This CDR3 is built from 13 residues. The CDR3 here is CASSNGVGETQYF. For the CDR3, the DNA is TGTGCCAGCAGCAACGGGGTGGGAGAGACCCAGTACTTC.

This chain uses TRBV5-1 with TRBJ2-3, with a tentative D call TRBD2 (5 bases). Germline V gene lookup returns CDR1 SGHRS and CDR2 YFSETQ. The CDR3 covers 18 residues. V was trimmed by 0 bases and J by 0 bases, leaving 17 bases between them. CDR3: CASSLAWAGKGSTDTQYF. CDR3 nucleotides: TGCGCCAGCAGCTTGGCCTGGGCCGGGAAAGGGAGCACAGATACGCAGTATTTT.